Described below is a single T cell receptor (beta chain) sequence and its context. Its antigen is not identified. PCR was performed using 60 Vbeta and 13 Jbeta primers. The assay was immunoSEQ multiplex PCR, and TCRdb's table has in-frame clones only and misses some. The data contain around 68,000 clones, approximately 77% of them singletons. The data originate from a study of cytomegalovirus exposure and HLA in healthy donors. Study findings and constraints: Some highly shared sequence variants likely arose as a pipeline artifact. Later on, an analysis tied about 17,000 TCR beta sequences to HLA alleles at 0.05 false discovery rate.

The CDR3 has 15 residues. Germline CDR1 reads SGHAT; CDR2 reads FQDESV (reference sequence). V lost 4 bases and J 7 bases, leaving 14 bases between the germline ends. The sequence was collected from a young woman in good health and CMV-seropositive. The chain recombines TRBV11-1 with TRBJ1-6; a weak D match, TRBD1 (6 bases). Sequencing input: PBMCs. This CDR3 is CASSSVGGHNSPLHF. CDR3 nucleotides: TGTGCCAGCAGCTCCGTGGGGGGGCACAATTCACCCCTCCACTTT.